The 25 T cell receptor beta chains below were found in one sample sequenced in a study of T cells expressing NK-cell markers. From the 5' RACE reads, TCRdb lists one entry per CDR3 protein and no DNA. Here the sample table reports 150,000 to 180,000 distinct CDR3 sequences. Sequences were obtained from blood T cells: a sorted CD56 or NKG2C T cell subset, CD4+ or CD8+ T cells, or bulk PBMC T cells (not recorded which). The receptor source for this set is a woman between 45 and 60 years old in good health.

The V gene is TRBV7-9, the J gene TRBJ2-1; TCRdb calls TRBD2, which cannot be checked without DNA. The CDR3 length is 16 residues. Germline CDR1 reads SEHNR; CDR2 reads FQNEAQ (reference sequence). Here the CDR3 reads CASSPPLAGVGNEQFF. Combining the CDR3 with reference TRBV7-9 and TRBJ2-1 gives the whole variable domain DTGVSQNPRHKITKRGQNVTFRCDPISEHNRLYWYRQTLGQGPEFLTYFQNEAQLEKSRLLSDRFSAERPKGSFSTLEIQRTEQGDSAMYLCASSPPLAGVGNEQFFGPGTRLTVL.

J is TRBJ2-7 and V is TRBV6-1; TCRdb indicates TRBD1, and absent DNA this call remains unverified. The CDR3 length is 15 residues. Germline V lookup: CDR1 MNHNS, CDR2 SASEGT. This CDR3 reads CASSEETGGSYEQYF.

The CDR3 is CSVEDQGDLGLTTDTQYF. The gene calls are TRBV29-1 and TRBJ2-3; TCRdb returns TRBD1, unconfirmable since there is no DNA. Germline V lookup: CDR1 SQVTM, CDR2 ANQGSEA. The CDR3 length is 18 residues.

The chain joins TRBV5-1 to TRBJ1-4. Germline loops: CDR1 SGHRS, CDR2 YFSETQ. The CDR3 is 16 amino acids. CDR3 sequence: CASSARGSGLDEKLFF. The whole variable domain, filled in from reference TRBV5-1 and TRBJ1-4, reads KAGVTQTPRYLIKTRGQQVTLSCSPISGHRSVSWYQQTPGQGLQFLFEYFSETQRNKGNFPGRFSGRQFSNSRSEMNVSTLELGDSALYLCASSARGSGLDEKLFFGSGTQLSVL.

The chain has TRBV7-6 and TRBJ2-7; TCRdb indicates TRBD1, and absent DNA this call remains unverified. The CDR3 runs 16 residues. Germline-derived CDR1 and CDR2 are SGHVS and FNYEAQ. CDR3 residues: CASSLAVLPPVNEQYF.

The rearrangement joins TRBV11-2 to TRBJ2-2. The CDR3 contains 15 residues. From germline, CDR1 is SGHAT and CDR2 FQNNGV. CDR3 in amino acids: CASSRGYGETGELFF. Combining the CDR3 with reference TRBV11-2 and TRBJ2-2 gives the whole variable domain EAGVAQSPRYKIIEKRQSVAFWCNPISGHATLYWYQQILGQGPKLLIQFQNNGVVDDSQLPKDRFSAERLKGVDSTLKIQPAKLEDSAVYLCASSRGYGETGELFFGEGSRLTVL.

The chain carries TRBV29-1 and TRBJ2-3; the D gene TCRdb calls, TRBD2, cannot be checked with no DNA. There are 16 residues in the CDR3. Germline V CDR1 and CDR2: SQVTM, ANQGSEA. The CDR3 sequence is CSVVKAGGAWGDTQYF.

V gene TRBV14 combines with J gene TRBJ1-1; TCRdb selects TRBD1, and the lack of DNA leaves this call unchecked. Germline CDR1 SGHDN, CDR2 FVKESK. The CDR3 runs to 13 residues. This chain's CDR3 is CASSRFTGAEAFF.

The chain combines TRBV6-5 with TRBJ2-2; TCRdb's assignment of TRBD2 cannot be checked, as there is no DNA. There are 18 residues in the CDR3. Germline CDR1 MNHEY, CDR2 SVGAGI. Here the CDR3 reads CASSYAGGPYANTGELFF.

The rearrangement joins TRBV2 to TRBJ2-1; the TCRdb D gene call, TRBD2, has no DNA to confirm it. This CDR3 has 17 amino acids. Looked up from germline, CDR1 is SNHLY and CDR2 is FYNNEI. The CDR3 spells CASRLKPGLAGGDEQFF.

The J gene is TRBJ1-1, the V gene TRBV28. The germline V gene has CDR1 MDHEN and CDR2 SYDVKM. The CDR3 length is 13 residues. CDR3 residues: CASRQVLNTEAFF.

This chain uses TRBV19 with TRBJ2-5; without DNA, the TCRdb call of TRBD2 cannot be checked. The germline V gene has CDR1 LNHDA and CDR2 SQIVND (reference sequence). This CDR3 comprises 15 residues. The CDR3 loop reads CASGLAGGLGETQYF.

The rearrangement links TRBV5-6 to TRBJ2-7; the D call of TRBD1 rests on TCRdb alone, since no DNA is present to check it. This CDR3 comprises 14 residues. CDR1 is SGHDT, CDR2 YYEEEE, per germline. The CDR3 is CASSSGQGAYEQYF. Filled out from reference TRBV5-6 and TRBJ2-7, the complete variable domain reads DAGVTQSPTHLIKTRGQQVTLRCSPKSGHDTVSWYQQALGQGPQFIFQYYEEEERQRGNFPDRFSGHQFPNYSSELNVNALLLGDSALYLCASSSGQGAYEQYFGPGTRLTVT.

The CDR3 spells CASSPALGDQGETQYF. The V and J genes are TRBV7-9 and TRBJ2-5; the TCRdb call, TRBD2, lacks DNA for checking. CDR1 and CDR2 from the germline V gene are SEHNR and FQNEAQ (reference sequence). The CDR3 length is 16 residues.

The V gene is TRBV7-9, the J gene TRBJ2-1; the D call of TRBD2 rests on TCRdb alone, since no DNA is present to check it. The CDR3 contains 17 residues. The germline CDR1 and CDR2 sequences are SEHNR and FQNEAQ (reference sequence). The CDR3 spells CASSLTTGPSGSNEQFF.

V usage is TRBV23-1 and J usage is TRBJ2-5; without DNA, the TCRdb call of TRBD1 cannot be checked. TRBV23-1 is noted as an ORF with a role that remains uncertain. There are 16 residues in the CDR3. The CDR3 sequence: CASSHATGAAQEAQYF.

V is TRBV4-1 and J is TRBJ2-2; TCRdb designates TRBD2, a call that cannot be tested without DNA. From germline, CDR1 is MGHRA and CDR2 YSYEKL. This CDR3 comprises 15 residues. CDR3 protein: CASSLSGGEGGELFF.

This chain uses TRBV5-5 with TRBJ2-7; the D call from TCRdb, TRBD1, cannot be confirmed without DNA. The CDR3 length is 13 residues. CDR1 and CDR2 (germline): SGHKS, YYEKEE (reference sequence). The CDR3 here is CASSLAWTGEQYF.

The CDR3 loop reads CSARELTLGNQPQHF. The chain combines TRBV20-1 with TRBJ1-5. This CDR3 is built from 15 residues. Per the germline V gene, CDR1 is DFQATT and CDR2 is SNEGSKA (reference sequence).

CDR3 sequence reads: CASSIPRRGYEQYF. V and J are TRBV5-6 and TRBJ2-7; TCRdb calls TRBD2, which cannot be checked without DNA. From germline, CDR1 is SGHDT and CDR2 YYEEEE. CDR3 length: 14 amino acids.

CDR3 protein: CASNTGHSPLHF. The rearrangement links TRBV19 to TRBJ1-6; TCRdb's D call, TRBD1, is unchecked because there is no DNA. The V gene's germline CDR1 is LNHDA and CDR2 SQIVND (reference sequence). The CDR3 sequence is 12 residues long.

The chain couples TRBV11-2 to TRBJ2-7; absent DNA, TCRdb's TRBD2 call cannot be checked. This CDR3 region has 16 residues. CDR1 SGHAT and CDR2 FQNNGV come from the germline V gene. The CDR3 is CASSLGLAGRGIEQYF.

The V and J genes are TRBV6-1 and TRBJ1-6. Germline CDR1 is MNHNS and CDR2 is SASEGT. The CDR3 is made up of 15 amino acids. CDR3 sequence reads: CASKEREDYNSPLHF.

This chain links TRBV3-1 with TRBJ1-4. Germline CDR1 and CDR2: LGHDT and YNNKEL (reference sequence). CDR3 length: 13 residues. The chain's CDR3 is CASSQDLEFRLFF. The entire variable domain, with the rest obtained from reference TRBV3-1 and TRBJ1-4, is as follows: DTAVSQTPKYLVTQMGNDKSIKCEQNLGHDTMYWYKQDSKKFLKIMFSYNNKELIINETVPNRFSPKSPDKAHLNLHINSLELGDSAVYFCASSQDLEFRLFFGSGTQLSVL.

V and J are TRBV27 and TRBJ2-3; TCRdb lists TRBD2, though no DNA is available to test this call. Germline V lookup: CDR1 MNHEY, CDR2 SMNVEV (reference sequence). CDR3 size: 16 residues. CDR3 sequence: CASSLFGMVGTDTQYF.